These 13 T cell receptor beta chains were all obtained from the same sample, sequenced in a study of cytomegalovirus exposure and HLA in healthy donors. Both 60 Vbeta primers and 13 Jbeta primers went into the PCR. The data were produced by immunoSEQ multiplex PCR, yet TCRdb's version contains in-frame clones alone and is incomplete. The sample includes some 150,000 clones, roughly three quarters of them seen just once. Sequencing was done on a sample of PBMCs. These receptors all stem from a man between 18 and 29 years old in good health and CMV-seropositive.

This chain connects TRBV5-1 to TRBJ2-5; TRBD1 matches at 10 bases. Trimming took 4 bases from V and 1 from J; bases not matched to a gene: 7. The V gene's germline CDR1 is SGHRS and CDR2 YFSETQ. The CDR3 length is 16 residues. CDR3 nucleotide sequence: TGCGCCAGCAGCATTCACCGGGACAGGGGCCAAGAGACCCAGTACTTC. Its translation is CASSIHRDRGQETQYF. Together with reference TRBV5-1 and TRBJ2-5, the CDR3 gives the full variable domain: KAGVTQTPRYLIKTRGQQVTLSCSPISGHRSVSWYQQTPGQGLQFLFEYFSETQRNKGNFPGRFSGRQFSNSRSEMNVSTLELGDSALYLCASSIHRDRGQETQYFGPGTRLLVL.

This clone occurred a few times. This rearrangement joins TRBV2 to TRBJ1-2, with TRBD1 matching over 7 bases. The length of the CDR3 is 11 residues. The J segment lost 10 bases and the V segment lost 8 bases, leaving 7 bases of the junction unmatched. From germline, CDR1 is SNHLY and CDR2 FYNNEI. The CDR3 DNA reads TGTGCCAGCCGAGAGACAGGGTCCTACACCTTC. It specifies CASRETGSYTF.

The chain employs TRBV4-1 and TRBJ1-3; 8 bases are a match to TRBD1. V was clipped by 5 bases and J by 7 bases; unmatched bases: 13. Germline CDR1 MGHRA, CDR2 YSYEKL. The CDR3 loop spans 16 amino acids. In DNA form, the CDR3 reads TGCGCCAGCAGCAGCATCCAGGGGGCTGGCGTCAACACCATATATTTT. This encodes CASSSIQGAGVNTIYF.

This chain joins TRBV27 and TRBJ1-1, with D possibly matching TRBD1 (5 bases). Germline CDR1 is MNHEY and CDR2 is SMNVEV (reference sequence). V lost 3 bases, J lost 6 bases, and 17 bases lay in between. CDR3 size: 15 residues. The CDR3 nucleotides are TGTGCCAGCAGTTTCTTCATGCAGGGAAAGGCTGAAGCTTTCTTT. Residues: CASSFFMQGKAEAFF.

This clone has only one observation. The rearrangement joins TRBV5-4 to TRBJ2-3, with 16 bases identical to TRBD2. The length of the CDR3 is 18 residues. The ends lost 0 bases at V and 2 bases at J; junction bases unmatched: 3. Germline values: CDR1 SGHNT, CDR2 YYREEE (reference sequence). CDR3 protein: CASSLEGLAGGNTDTQYF. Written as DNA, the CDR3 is TGTGCCAGCAGCTTGGAGGGACTAGCGGGAGGGAACACAGATACGCAGTATTTT. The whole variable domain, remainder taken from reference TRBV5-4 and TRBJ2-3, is ETGVTQSPTHLIKTRGQQVTLRCSSQSGHNTVSWYQQALGQGPQFIFQYYREEENGRGNFPPRFSGLQFPNYSSELNVNALELDDSALYLCASSLEGLAGGNTDTQYFGPGTRLTVL.

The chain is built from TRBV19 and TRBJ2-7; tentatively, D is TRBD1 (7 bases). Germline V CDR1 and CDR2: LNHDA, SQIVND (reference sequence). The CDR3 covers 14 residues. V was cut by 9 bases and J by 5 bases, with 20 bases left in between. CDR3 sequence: CASQSDRASDEQYF. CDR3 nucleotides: TGTGCCAGCCAAAGTGACAGGGCTAGCGACGAGCAGTACTTC.

CDR3 nucleotide sequence: TGTGCCAGCAGTGGTTTGACAGGGGGGTACAATGAGCAGTTCTTC. Translation: CASSGLTGGYNEQFF. The rearrangement uses TRBV6-1 and TRBJ2-1; TRBD1 aligns across 9 bases. The germline gives CDR1 MNHNS, CDR2 SASEGT. The CDR3 is made up of 15 amino acids. Trimming removed 4 bases from V and 4 bases from J; junction bases left unmatched: 5.

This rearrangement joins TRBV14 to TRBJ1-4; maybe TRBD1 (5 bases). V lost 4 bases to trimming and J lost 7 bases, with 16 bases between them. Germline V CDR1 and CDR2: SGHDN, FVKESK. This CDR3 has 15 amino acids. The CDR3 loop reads CASSLAGLAVEKLFF. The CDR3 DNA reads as TGTGCCAGCAGCCTGGCAGGGCTGGCGGTTGAAAAACTGTTTTTT.

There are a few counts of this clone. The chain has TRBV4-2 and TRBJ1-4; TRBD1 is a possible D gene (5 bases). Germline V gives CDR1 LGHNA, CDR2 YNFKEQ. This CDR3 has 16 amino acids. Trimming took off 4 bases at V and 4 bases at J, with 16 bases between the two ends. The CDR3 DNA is TGTGCCAGCAGCCCAGATCCGGGACTCGGTAATGAAAAACTGTTTTTT. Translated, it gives CASSPDPGLGNEKLFF.

The CDR3 loop reads CASNLVARGELFF. CDR3 nucleotides: TGTGCCAGCAATCTAGTTGCGCGCGGGGAGCTGTTTTTT. The chain carries TRBV2 and TRBJ2-2; D is ambiguous. Trimming took 7 bases from V and 7 from J, leaving 13 bases between them. This CDR3 spans 13 amino acids. Germline V lookup: CDR1 SNHLY, CDR2 FYNNEI.

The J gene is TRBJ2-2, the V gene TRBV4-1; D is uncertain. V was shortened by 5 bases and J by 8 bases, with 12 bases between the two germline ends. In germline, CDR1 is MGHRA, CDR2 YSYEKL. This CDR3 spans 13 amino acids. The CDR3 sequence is CASSFHTQGELFF. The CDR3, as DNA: TGCGCCAGCAGCTTCCACACCCAGGGGGAGCTGTTTTTT.

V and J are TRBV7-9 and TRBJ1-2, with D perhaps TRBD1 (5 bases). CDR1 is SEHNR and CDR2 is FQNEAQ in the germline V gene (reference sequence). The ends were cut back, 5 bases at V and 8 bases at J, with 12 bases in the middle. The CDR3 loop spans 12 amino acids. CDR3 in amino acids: CASSPDSRGYTF. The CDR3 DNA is TGTGCCAGCAGCCCCGACAGCCGAGGCTACACCTTC. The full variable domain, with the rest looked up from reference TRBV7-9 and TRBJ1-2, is DTGVSQNPRHKITKRGQNVTFRCDPISEHNRLYWYRQTLGQGPEFLTYFQNEAQLEKSRLLSDRFSAERPKGSFSTLEIQRTEQGDSAMYLCASSPDSRGYTFGSGTRLTVV.

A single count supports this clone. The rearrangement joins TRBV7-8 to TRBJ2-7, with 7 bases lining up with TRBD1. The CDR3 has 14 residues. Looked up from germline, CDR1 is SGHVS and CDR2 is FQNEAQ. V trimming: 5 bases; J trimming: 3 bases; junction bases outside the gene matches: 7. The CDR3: CASSLIGTDYEQYF. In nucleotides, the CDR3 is TGTGCCAGCAGCCTTATTGGGACAGACTACGAGCAGTACTTC.